This TCR beta chain was retrieved from a study of long-term antiretroviral therapy in people with HIV. With regard to this clone: What it recognizes is unknown.

Specimens retained roughly 0.95-11 million cryopreserved PBMC preceding DNA extraction. Survey level was the resolution at which the v3.0 immunoSEQ assay ran. Sequencing was intended to reach roughly 35,000-50,000 T-cell genomes per sample. The assay was immunoSEQ multiplex PCR, and TCRdb's table has in-frame clones only and misses some. The data hold tens of thousands of clones, with roughly 85% observed a single time. The CDR3 extends over 14 amino acids. The germline V and J ends were trimmed by 6 bases and 4 bases, with 16 bases remaining between them. Germline CDR1 and CDR2: KGHSH and LQKENI. Broader study findings: Data on ART adherence, viral resistance or therapy changes were unavailable.

The chain couples TRBV18 to TRBJ2-7; D not certain. This TCR came from a man younger than 35 with HIV. The sequencing used unsorted PBMCs, collected about 3.4 years after starting antiretroviral therapy. As DNA, the CDR3 is TGTGCCAGCTCCTCGGATACGGAGCTTTACGAGCAGTACTTC. Amino acids: CASSSDTELYEQYF. Using reference TRBV18 and TRBJ2-7 for the parts outside the CDR3, the full variable domain is NAGVMQNPRHLVRRRGQEARLRCSPMKGHSHVYWYRQLPEEGLKFMVYLQKENIIDESGMPKERFSAEFPKEGPSILRIQQVVRGDSAAYFCASSSDTELYEQYFGPGTRLTVT.